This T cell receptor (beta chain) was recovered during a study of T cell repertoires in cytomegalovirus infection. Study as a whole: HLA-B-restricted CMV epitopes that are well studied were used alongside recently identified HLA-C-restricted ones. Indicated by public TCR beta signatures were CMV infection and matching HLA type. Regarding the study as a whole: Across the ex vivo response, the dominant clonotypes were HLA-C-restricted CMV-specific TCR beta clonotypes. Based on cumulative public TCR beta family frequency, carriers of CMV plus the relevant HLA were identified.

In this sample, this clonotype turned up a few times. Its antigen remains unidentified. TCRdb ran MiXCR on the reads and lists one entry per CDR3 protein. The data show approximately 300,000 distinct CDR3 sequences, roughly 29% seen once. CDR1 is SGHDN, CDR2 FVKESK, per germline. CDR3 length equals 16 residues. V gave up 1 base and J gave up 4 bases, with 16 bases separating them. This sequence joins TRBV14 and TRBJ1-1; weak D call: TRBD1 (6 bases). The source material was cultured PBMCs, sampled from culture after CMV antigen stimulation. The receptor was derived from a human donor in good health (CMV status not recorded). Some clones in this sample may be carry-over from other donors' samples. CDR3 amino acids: CASSQGPGGKPTEAFF. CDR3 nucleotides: TGTGCCAGCAGCCAAGGACCTGGGGGCAAACCCACTGAAGCTTTCTTT. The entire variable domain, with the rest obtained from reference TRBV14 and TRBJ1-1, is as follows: EAGVTQFPSHSVIEKGQTVTLRCDPISGHDNLYWYRRVMGKEIKFLLHFVKESKQDESGMPNNRFLAERTGGTYSTLKVQPAELEDSGVYFCASSQGPGGKPTEAFFGQGTRLTVV.